One sample yielded the 19 T cell receptor beta chains listed below, sequenced in a study of TIL therapy for anti-PD-1-resistant metastatic lung cancer. The libraries were made with immunoSEQ v3. The repertoire was sequenced with immunoSEQ multiplex PCR; TCRdb's copy has only in-frame clones and lacks some. This table holds about 32,000 clones, about 79% found once. Specified time point: pre-treatment sample, taken before nivolumab and TIL therapy. The starting material was blood, obtained at baseline. The source is a woman aged 30 to 85 with non-small cell lung cancer.

This sequence joins TRBV5-6 and TRBJ2-7; no reliable D call. The germline V and J ends were trimmed by 2 bases and 2 bases, with 5 bases remaining between them. The CDR3 has 12 residues. Germline CDR1 reads SGHDT; CDR2 reads YYEEEE. The CDR3 loop reads CASSFGAYEQYF. CDR3 DNA sequence: TGTGCCAGCAGCTTTGGAGCCTACGAGCAGTACTTC.

This chain connects TRBV4-2 to TRBJ1-3; no reliable D call. Germline V gene data show CDR1 as LGHNA and CDR2 as YNFKEQ. V was trimmed by 0 bases and J by 0 bases, leaving 12 bases between them. This CDR3 comprises 17 residues. The CDR3 spells CASSQELRVSSGNTIYF. CDR3 nucleotide sequence: TGTGCCAGCAGCCAAGAGCTGAGGGTCAGCTCTGGAAACACCATATATTTT.

J is TRBJ1-3 and V is TRBV7-2; 8 bases line up with TRBD1. The CDR3 totals 16 residues. With 1 base clipped from V and 4 bases from J, the junction kept 6 bases outside the gene matches. CDR1 SGHTA and CDR2 FQGNSA come from the germline V gene. The CDR3 DNA reads as TGTGCCAGCAGCTTAGGTCCGGACAGGGTAGGAAACACCATATATTTT. Amino acid sequence: CASSLGPDRVGNTIYF.

The CDR3 nucleotides are TGTGCCTGGGTACCCAAGGGCCCAAATGAAAAACTGTTTTTT. It yields the protein CAWVPKGPNEKLFF. The gene calls are TRBV30 and TRBJ1-4; no definite D call. CDR1 and CDR2 (germline): GTSNPN, SVGIG (reference sequence). Between the trimmed V and J ends, which lost 5 bases and 5 bases, there was a span of 15 bases. The CDR3 is 14 amino acids.

This chain joins TRBV5-6 and TRBJ1-1; D is unclear. The CDR3 consists of 12 residues. Germline CDR1 is SGHDT and CDR2 is YYEEEE. Between the trimmed V and J ends, which lost 1 base and 5 bases, there was a span of 6 bases. CDR3 sequence: CASSLRQTEAFF. The DNA of the CDR3 is TGTGCCAGCAGCTTGCGGCAGACTGAAGCTTTCTTT.

The chain employs TRBV6-4 and TRBJ1-5; TRBD1 agrees at 9 bases. The germline V gene has CDR1 MRHNA and CDR2 SNTAGT. This CDR3 comprises 18 residues. V shed 3 bases and J 0 bases; nucleotides not matched to a gene: 9. CDR3 nucleotide sequence: TGTGCCAGCAGTGAGTTCGGACAGGGGATTTCTAGCAATCAGCCCCAGCATTTT. This translates into CASSEFGQGISSNQPQHF.

This clone showed up just once. The CDR3 DNA reads as TGTGCCAGCAGTTCCGGGACTAGGGTCCAAGAGACCCAGTACTTC. As protein: CASSSGTRVQETQYF. The chain has TRBV7-2 and TRBJ2-5; 8 positions match TRBD2. Germline lookup yields CDR1 SGHTA and CDR2 FQGNSA. The CDR3 consists of 15 residues. The V segment lost 6 bases and the J segment 1 base; nucleotides outside the gene matches: 7.

The chain carries TRBV29-1 and TRBJ2-7; 8 bases are shared with TRBD2. Germline trimming cut 4 bases from V and 0 bases from J; bases unmatched to any gene: 2. CDR1 SQVTM and CDR2 ANQGSEA come from the germline V gene. This CDR3 is built from 13 residues. The CDR3 sequence is CSVVAGSSYEQYF. The CDR3 DNA reads TGCAGCGTTGTAGCGGGAAGCTCCTACGAGCAGTACTTC.

The chain recombines TRBV5-4 with TRBJ2-3, with no clear D. Trimming removed 1 base from V and 3 bases from J, with 9 bases in between. Germline values: CDR1 SGHNT, CDR2 YYREEE (reference sequence). This CDR3 has 14 residues. In DNA form, the CDR3 reads TGTGCCAGCAGCTTGTATAGTATGACAGATACGCAGTATTTT. Protein product: CASSLYSMTDTQYF.

The J gene is TRBJ2-2, the V gene TRBV11-2; 7 bases line up with TRBD2. The CDR3 length is 19 residues. The ends lost 1 base at V and 2 bases at J; junction bases unmatched: 13. Germline V gene lookup returns CDR1 SGHAT and CDR2 FQNNGV. CDR3 residues: CASSLVFGAGPLNTGELFF. The CDR3 coding sequence is TGTGCCAGCAGCTTAGTGTTTGGAGCGGGGCCGCTTAACACCGGGGAGCTGTTTTTT.

The table lists this clone with a count of one. The rearrangement joins TRBV10-3 to TRBJ2-2; 8 bases are shared with TRBD1. CDR3 length: 14 amino acids. The germline gives CDR1 ENHRY, CDR2 SYGVKD. The J segment lost 1 base and the V segment lost 10 bases, leaving 5 bases of the junction unmatched. This CDR3 is CATLDRENTGELFF. CDR3 sequence (DNA): TGTGCCACCTTGGACAGGGAGAACACCGGGGAGCTGTTTTTT.

The CDR3, as DNA: TGTGCCAGCAGCGAGGCCGTCGCCGAGCAGTACTTC. Amino acid sequence: CASSEAVAEQYF. V gene TRBV11-2 combines with J gene TRBJ2-7; D remains unclear. Trimming stripped 5 bases from V and 6 bases from J, with 11 bases between. The CDR3 is made up of 12 amino acids. The germline CDR1 and CDR2 sequences are SGHAT and FQNNGV.

A remark on this clone: A read error may produce the germline difference seen at one junction end. This chain uses TRBV6-5 with TRBJ2-3; perhaps D is TRBD1 or TRBD2 (5 bases each). CDR1 is MNHEY and CDR2 is SVGAGI in the germline V gene. This CDR3 comprises 14 residues. The CDR3, as DNA: TGTGCCAGTAGTTTACAAGGGACGGGGGATACGCAGTATTTT. This sequence encodes CASSLQGTGDTQYF.

The V gene is TRBV29-1, the J gene TRBJ1-2, with a tentative D call TRBD1 (6 bases). This CDR3 region has 11 residues. The germline CDR1 and CDR2 sequences are SQVTM and ANQGSEA. The V end lost 6 bases, the J end lost 7 bases, and 12 bases lay between the germline ends. The DNA of the CDR3 is TGCAGCGTAGCGACAGGTCCTGGCTACACCTTC. It encodes CSVATGPGYTF.

This clone has just a few counts. The chain recombines TRBV19 with TRBJ2-1; possible D gene TRBD2, 5 bases. V lost 9 bases, J lost 2 bases, and 14 bases lay in between. The CDR3 is 14 amino acids. The V gene's germline CDR1 is LNHDA and CDR2 SQIVND (reference sequence). The CDR3 nucleotides read TGTGCCAGCGAAGATGAGGGAACCTACAATGAGCAGTTCTTC. The encoded protein is CASEDEGTYNEQFF. Filled out from reference TRBV19 and TRBJ2-1, the complete variable domain reads DGGITQSPKYLFRKEGQNVTLSCEQNLNHDAMYWYRQDPGQGLRLIYYSQIVNDFQKGDIAEGYSVSREKKESFPLTVTSAQKNPTAFYLCASEDEGTYNEQFFGPGTRLTVL.

V and J are TRBV6-5 and TRBJ2-6; 8 nucleotides line up with TRBD1. V lost 6 bases, J lost 1 base, and 2 bases stayed unmatched. Germline V lookup: CDR1 MNHEY, CDR2 SVGAGI. This CDR3 contains 15 residues. CDR3 sequence reads: CASRYRGSGANVLTF. CDR3 in DNA: TGTGCCAGCAGATACAGGGGGTCTGGGGCCAACGTCCTGACTTTC.

The chain joins TRBV11-2 to TRBJ1-1, with D possibly matching TRBD1 (5 bases). V shed 5 bases and J shed 4 bases, with 11 bases lying between them. Germline CDR1 is SGHAT and CDR2 is FQNNGV. The length of the CDR3 is 13 residues. The CDR3 DNA follows: TGTGCCAGCAGCCTTTCGACAGTCACTGAAGCTTTCTTT. It encodes CASSLSTVTEAFF.

The chain is built from TRBV10-3 and TRBJ2-2; tentatively, D is TRBD1 (5 bases). Germline V gene lookup returns CDR1 ENHRY and CDR2 SYGVKD. The CDR3 extends over 15 amino acids. V lost 3 bases to trimming and J lost 0 bases, with 8 bases between them. The CDR3 sequence is CAISDRAPNTGELFF. CDR3 sequence (DNA): TGTGCCATCAGTGACAGGGCCCCGAACACCGGGGAGCTGTTTTTT.

The count of this clone is one. The chain employs TRBV10-3 and TRBJ2-1; no clear D. The CDR3 runs 14 residues. Germline loops: CDR1 ENHRY, CDR2 SYGVKD. The V gene lost 3 bases and the J gene lost 2 bases, with 8 bases spanning the gap. CDR3: CAISEHHTYNEQFF. The CDR3 region has the DNA TGTGCCATCAGTGAACACCATACCTACAATGAGCAGTTCTTC.